This TCR beta chain is drawn from a study of monozygotic twins with inflammatory bowel disease. Study findings and constraints: Patient repertoire variability may have increased through differing immunosuppressive treatments.

As regards this clonotype: Antigen unknown.

Samples each yielded cDNA through eight separate reactions. The template switching step added UMIs that contained a 6-nucleotide sample barcode. TCRdb re-called the 5' RACE reads and gives one entry per CDR3 protein, without DNA. The sample's table shows approximately 400,000 distinct CDR3 sequences. This CDR3 is 14 amino acids long. Germline lookup yields CDR1 MGHRA and CDR2 YSYEKL. Input material: blood. This TCR was recovered from a human donor with ulcerative colitis or Crohn's disease, or a healthy co-twin of an affected twin (not recorded which). The chain combines TRBV4-1 with TRBJ2-2; there is no DNA to check the TCRdb D call of TRBD1. The CDR3 region is CASNPAGRTGELFF.